The next 28 T cell receptor beta chains were all read from a single sample in a study of response to subunit inactivated influenza vaccine. TCRdb analysed the RT-PCR reads with MiXCR anew, one entry per CDR3 protein. This table holds around 570,000 distinct CDR3 sequences, approximately 7.7% found once. Sequenced here: PBMCs from blood, sampled about 23 months after vaccination. The origin of the receptors is a man aged 50-75 years who received an inactivated influenza vaccine.

V is TRBV24-1 and J is TRBJ1-2; 9 positions match TRBD1. The CDR3 is made up of 13 amino acids. Germline-derived CDR1 and CDR2 are KGHDR and SFDVKD. Trimming took 6 bases from V and 10 from J; bases not matched to a gene: 8. The CDR3 loop reads CATSTGTGRVYTF. The CDR3 DNA reads as TGTGCCACCAGTACCGGGACAGGGCGCGTCTACACCTTC.

The J gene is TRBJ2-5, the V gene TRBV6-1; the D gene could be TRBD1 or TRBD2 (6 bases each). Germline V CDR1 and CDR2: MNHNS, SASEGT. There are 14 residues in the CDR3. Trimming took 4 bases from V and 5 from J, leaving 14 bases between them. The CDR3 DNA reads as TGTGCCAGCAGTGTGGGGGGCAGGTGGGAGACCCAGTACTTC. Translating gives CASSVGGRWETQYF.

This clonotype has only a few counts. The CDR3 sequence: CASSLIEWGAEETQYF. As DNA, the CDR3 is TGTGCCAGCAGCTTAATAGAGTGGGGGGCGGAAGAGACCCAGTACTTC. The chain carries TRBV7-8 and TRBJ2-5; D is perhaps TRBD1 or TRBD2 (6 bases each). There are 16 residues in the CDR3. The V end was cut by 2 bases, the J end by 3 bases, with 16 bases between. Germline CDR1 SGHVS, CDR2 FQNEAQ.

This clonotype was seen at least ten times. The chain carries TRBV6-5 and TRBJ1-5; perhaps TRBD1 as D (6 bases). The CDR3 runs to 14 residues. The germline gives CDR1 MNHEY, CDR2 SVGAGI. Trimming shortened V by 2 bases and J by 4 bases, and 9 bases separated the two germline ends. The DNA of the CDR3 is TGTGCCAGCAGTTACACCGGGACAAATCAGCCCCAGCATTTT. Translated: CASSYTGTNQPQHF.

This clonotype has ten or more counts. The chain is built from TRBV12-3 or TRBV12-4 and TRBJ1-4, with D unclear. Trimming stripped 10 bases from V and 7 bases from J, with 16 bases between. This CDR3 has 13 residues. CDR3 nucleotide sequence: TGTGCCACCTCAACCGGAGGCGGTGAAAAACTGTTTTTT. This sequence encodes CATSTGGGEKLFF.

DNA of the CDR3: TGCAGTGCTATTGGGGATATCGGTTACGAGCAGTACTTC. It is translated as CSAIGDIGYEQYF. The V gene is TRBV20-1, the J gene TRBJ2-7; no reliable D call. Trimming left V 4 bases short and J 4 bases short, with 14 bases between. The germline V gene has CDR1 DFQATT and CDR2 SNEGSKA (reference sequence). The CDR3 spans 13 residues.

This clonotype was observed once. Compared with germline, one end of the junction differs, possibly owing to a read error. The rearrangement uses TRBV5-1 and TRBJ2-6; D tentatively fits TRBD1 or TRBD2 (5 bases each). Per germline, CDR1 SGHRS and CDR2 YFSETQ. CDR3 length: 14 residues. CDR3 residues: CASSYGAGADVLTF. The CDR3 bases are TGCGCCAGCAGCTATGGAGCCGGGGCCGACGTCCTGACTTTC.

This clonotype was recorded a few times. The chain couples TRBV20-1 to TRBJ2-7, with D perhaps given as TRBD1 or TRBD2 (6 bases each). V was trimmed by 3 bases and J by 3 bases, leaving 15 bases between them. The CDR3 is 14 residues long. Germline CDR1 reads DFQATT; CDR2 reads SNEGSKA (reference sequence). Here the CDR3 reads CSARDRLGDYEQYF. The CDR3 DNA follows: TGCAGTGCTAGGGACAGACTAGGCGACTACGAGCAGTACTTC.

The chain carries TRBV12-3 or TRBV12-4 and TRBJ2-3; 8 bases match TRBD2. CDR3 length equals 16 residues. V was clipped by 0 bases and J by 6 bases; unmatched bases: 8. This CDR3 is CASSLAIRGGRDTQYF. The CDR3 DNA follows: TGTGCCAGCAGTTTAGCGATACGGGGGGGCCGTGATACGCAGTATTTT.

This chain connects TRBV6-2 or TRBV6-3 to TRBJ2-7, with a tentative D call TRBD2 (6 bases). V was pared by 7 bases and J by 3 bases, with 22 bases between. CDR1 is MNHEY, CDR2 SVGEGT, per germline. There are 16 residues in the CDR3. CDR3 nucleotide sequence: TGTGCCAGCACCCTCAGCCCGGGGAGGATGGTCTACGAGCAGTACTTC. Translated, it gives CASTLSPGRMVYEQYF.

This clonotype was counted many times. This chain joins TRBV14 and TRBJ2-1, with D unclear. The germline V gene encodes CDR1 SGHDN and CDR2 FVKESK. The V end was cut by 3 bases, the J end by 7 bases, with 10 bases between. There are 13 residues in the CDR3. The CDR3 DNA reads as TGTGCCAGCAGCCAGGTTAACCGAAATGAGCAGTTCTTC. Protein sequence: CASSQVNRNEQFF. Full variable domain (remainder filled in from reference TRBV14 and TRBJ2-1): EAGVTQFPSHSVIEKGQTVTLRCDPISGHDNLYWYRRVMGKEIKFLLHFVKESKQDESGMPNNRFLAERTGGTYSTLKVQPAELEDSGVYFCASSQVNRNEQFFGPGTRLTVL.

V is TRBV20-1 and J is TRBJ2-7; D might be TRBD2 (5 bases). The CDR3 is 14 amino acids. Germline V gene sequence: CDR1 DFQATT, CDR2 SNEGSKA (reference sequence). Trimming shortened V by 5 bases and J by 2 bases, and 16 bases separated the two germline ends. The CDR3 loop reads CSARSPGTTYEQYF. In DNA, the CDR3 is TGCAGTGCTCGAAGCCCGGGAACCACCTACGAGCAGTACTTC.

In its sample, this clonotype was seen many times. The genes are TRBV7-2 and TRBJ1-2; D call uncertain. The CDR3 loop spans 13 amino acids. Looked up from germline, CDR1 is SGHTA and CDR2 is FQGNSA. Trimming removed 5 bases at V and 4 bases at J, with 11 bases between. DNA of the CDR3: TGTGCCAGCAGCCCAACTACACTCTATGGCTACACCTTC. It encodes CASSPTTLYGYTF.

This chain joins TRBV7-9 and TRBJ2-3, with D possibly being TRBD1 or TRBD2 (5 bases each). The CDR3 sequence is 15 residues long. Between the trimmed V and J ends, which lost 5 bases and 0 bases, there was a span of 12 bases. Germline V CDR1 and CDR2: SEHNR, FQNEAQ (reference sequence). Here the CDR3 DNA reads TGTGCCAGCAGCCTGGGGACCGCTAGCACAGATACGCAGTATTTT. It encodes CASSLGTASTDTQYF.

This chain connects TRBV5-6 to TRBJ1-6; D ambiguous. The CDR3 has 13 residues. Trimming cost V 4 bases and J 8 bases, with 10 bases left between them. Germline assignment: CDR1 SGHDT and CDR2 YYEEEE. In DNA, the CDR3 is TGTGCCAGCAGCCCTACAGAGGATTCACCCCTCCACTTT. It is translated as CASSPTEDSPLHF.

This clonotype occurred many times. The V and J genes are TRBV29-1 and TRBJ2-5; 8 nucleotides agree with TRBD1. The CDR3 sequence is 14 residues long. CDR1 SQVTM and CDR2 ANQGSEA come from the germline V gene. Trimming cost V 6 bases and J 2 bases; bases outside gene matches: 8. CDR3 sequence (DNA): TGCAGCGTCTGCGACAGGGGTCTACAAGAGACCCAGTACTTC. It codes for CSVCDRGLQETQYF.

This clonotype was counted only a few times. The V and J genes are TRBV2 and TRBJ1-6; D not certain. CDR1 and CDR2 from the germline V gene are SNHLY and FYNNEI. V was clipped by 4 bases and J by 7 bases, with 8 bases between them. The CDR3 consists of 13 residues. The CDR3 loop reads CASSGALNSPLHF. Written as DNA, the CDR3 is TGTGCCAGCAGTGGGGCCCTCAATTCACCCCTCCACTTT.

This clonotype was counted only a few times. The CDR3 spells CASISSGGQETQYF. The DNA of the CDR3 is TGTGCCAGCATTTCTAGCGGGGGACAAGAGACCCAGTACTTC. The chain recombines TRBV6-5 with TRBJ2-5; 10 bases align to TRBD2. V shed 7 bases and J 2 bases; nucleotides not matched to a gene: 4. In germline, CDR1 is MNHEY, CDR2 SVGAGI. This CDR3 is built from 14 residues.

This clonotype was observed many times. CDR3 region: CASSLVPGGKETQYF. The CDR3 region has the DNA TGCGCCAGCAGCTTGGTGCCAGGGGGAAAAGAGACCCAGTACTTC. The V gene is TRBV5-1, the J gene TRBJ2-5, with 7 bases matching TRBD1. Germline V gene lookup returns CDR1 SGHRS and CDR2 YFSETQ. This CDR3 contains 15 residues. The V gene end was trimmed by 0 bases and the J gene end by 3 bases; junction bases not matched to a gene: 5.

This clonotype showed up just a few times. This chain joins TRBV9 and TRBJ1-6; perhaps TRBD1 as D (5 bases). Germline V gene lookup returns CDR1 SGDLS and CDR2 YYNGEE. V was pared by 0 bases and J by 6 bases, with 7 bases between. This CDR3 contains 14 residues. The CDR3 nucleotides read TGTGCCAGCAGCGTAGCGGACACTAATTCACCCCTCCACTTT. It is translated as CASSVADTNSPLHF.

The sample holds many counts of this clonotype. The V gene is TRBV6-5, the J gene TRBJ2-1, with TRBD1 identical over 12 bases. Germline V gene data show CDR1 as MNHEY and CDR2 as SVGAGI. This CDR3 comprises 16 residues. J gave up 7 bases and V 3 bases, and 7 bases lay outside the gene matches. This chain's CDR3 is CASSYMGQGAGNEQFF. CDR3 coding DNA: TGTGCCAGCAGTTATATGGGACAGGGGGCGGGAAATGAGCAGTTCTTC.

This chain joins TRBV12-3 or TRBV12-4 and TRBJ2-7; 8 bases are a match to TRBD2. J lost 7 bases, V lost 8 bases, and 7 bases had no gene match. The CDR3 runs 12 residues. The CDR3 loop reads CASLRGGGEQYF. The CDR3 DNA reads as TGTGCCAGCCTACGGGGGGGCGGAGAGCAGTACTTC.

This clonotype showed up just a few times. The rearrangement uses TRBV20-1 and TRBJ2-3; 14 bases map to TRBD2. Germline values: CDR1 DFQATT, CDR2 SNEGSKA (reference sequence). The CDR3 sequence is 15 residues long. The V segment lost 4 bases and the J segment 3 bases; nucleotides outside the gene matches: 3. The chain's CDR3 is CSATRLAGGTDTQYF. The CDR3 bases are TGCAGTGCTACCCGACTAGCGGGAGGGACAGATACGCAGTATTTT.

This clonotype was seen many times. The genes are TRBV19 and TRBJ1-1; 7 nucleotides align to TRBD1. With 7 bases clipped from V and 4 bases from J, the junction kept 9 bases outside the gene matches. Germline V gives CDR1 LNHDA, CDR2 SQIVND (reference sequence). This CDR3 contains 14 residues. The CDR3 DNA sequence: TGTGCCAGTAACCTTCAGGGGGGAAGCACTGAAGCTTTCTTT. As protein: CASNLQGGSTEAFF.

This clonotype occurred many times. The J gene is TRBJ2-7, the V gene TRBV5-1; D is uncertain. The V end lost 4 bases, the J end lost 3 bases, and 8 bases lay between the germline ends. Looked up from germline, CDR1 is SGHRS and CDR2 is YFSETQ. This CDR3 is built from 12 residues. The CDR3 protein is CASSANFYEQYF. The CDR3 DNA is TGCGCCAGCAGCGCCAATTTCTACGAGCAGTACTTC.

This clonotype appeared a few times. V and J are TRBV20-1 and TRBJ1-5; no definite D call. The CDR3 consists of 15 residues. V dropped 3 bases and J dropped 3 bases, with 15 bases sitting between them. The V gene's germline CDR1 is DFQATT and CDR2 SNEGSKA (reference sequence). CDR3 sequence: CSASIVSGNNQPQHF. The CDR3 nucleotides are TGCAGTGCTAGTATTGTAAGCGGTAACAATCAGCCCCAGCATTTT.

This clonotype was picked up a small number of times. The V and J genes are TRBV5-4 and TRBJ1-2; no reliable D call. CDR1 SGHNT and CDR2 YYREEE come from the germline V gene (reference sequence). The CDR3 covers 15 residues. V gave up 4 bases and J gave up 2 bases, with 15 bases separating them. The CDR3 reads CASSPAARINYGYTF. The CDR3 DNA is TGTGCCAGCAGCCCCGCAGCCCGGATAAACTATGGCTACACCTTC.

This clonotype was counted ten times or more. This rearrangement joins TRBV12-3 or TRBV12-4 to TRBJ1-1, with TRBD1 matching 7 bases. With V trimmed by 6 bases and J by 0 bases, 10 bases remained unmatched. This CDR3 has 16 residues. The CDR3 sequence: CASRGRDRFMNTEAFF. CDR3 nucleotide sequence: TGTGCCAGCAGGGGCCGGGACAGATTCATGAACACTGAAGCTTTCTTT.